This is a list of T cell receptor beta chains from one sample in a study of blood T cell repertoires in COVID-19. TCRdb keeps only in-frame clones here, not all; method: immunoSEQ multiplex PCR. The sample lists approximately 50,000 clones, about 79% seen once, with under 14% in the top ten. The sample taken for sequencing was peripheral blood. The origin of the receptors is a man older than 75 with COVID-19, enrolled during active disease. Both conserved end residues are part of each CDR3. The D gene is left open where the match is weak. Clone size is not always given. Where it is, it says once, few, many or a class for expanded clones.

V gene	J gene	clone size	D gene	CDR3 DNA	CDR3 protein
TRBV27	TRBJ2-2	NA	TRBD2	TGTGCCAGCAGTTTATTAGGGAGGGGTATGAACACCGGGGAGCTGTTTTTT	CASSLLGRGMNTGELFF
TRBV18	TRBJ2-7	NA	NA	TGTGCCAGCTCACCCGGACAGACCTCCTACGAGCAGTACTTC	CASSPGQTSYEQYF
TRBV21-1	TRBJ2-1	NA	NA	TGTGCCAGCAGCGACCCAGCGGGGGGAGAAGGCAATGAGCAGTTCTTC	CASSDPAGGEGNEQFF
TRBV24-1	TRBJ1-4	NA	NA	TGTGCCACCAGTGAACCTGGACGGGGAAATGAAAAACTGTTTTTT	CATSEPGRGNEKLFF
TRBV27	TRBJ1-2	NA	NA	TGTGCCAGCAGTTTAACCCCCTTCGACAGGATGTACTATGGCTACACCTTC	CASSLTPFDRMYYGYTF
TRBV2	TRBJ1-4	few	NA	TGTGCCAGCAGTGAAGTTGGGGGGTTTCAGGAAAAACTGTTTTTT	CASSEVGGFQEKLFF
TRBV25-1	TRBJ1-2	NA	NA	TGTGCCAGCAGTGAATTCAGTACTAACTATGGCTACACCTTC	CASSEFSTNYGYTF
TRBV6-2/TRBV6-3	TRBJ2-3	NA	NA	TGTGCCAGCAGTTACTCGGAACGGGAGATCACAGATACGCAGTATTTT	CASSYSEREITDTQYF
TRBV4-2	TRBJ1-1	NA	TRBD1	TGTGCCAGCAGCCAAGATGCTCCGGGACAGGGACGTACTGAAGCTTTCTTT	CASSQDAPGQGRTEAFF
TRBV7-2	TRBJ1-1	NA	NA	TGTGCCAGCAGCTTAGTCGGAGGGGTTGGTGAAGCTTTCTTT	CASSLVGGVGEAFF
TRBV5-1	TRBJ2-6	NA	NA	TGCGCCAGCAGCTTGGAGTTGGGGGGTCGGGCCAACGTCCTGACTTTC	CASSLELGGRANVLTF
TRBV28	TRBJ2-3	NA	TRBD2	TGTGCCAGCAGGAATAGCGGGGTTAGCACAGATACGCAGTATTTT	CASRNSGVSTDTQYF
TRBV18	TRBJ2-5	once	NA	TGTGCCAGCTCACCAAGCCTAGCTGGGGAGACCCAGTACTTC	CASSPSLAGETQYF
TRBV7-9	TRBJ1-2	NA	NA	TGTGCCAGCAGCTTAATGTTAGGGGCCGGCGGCTACACCTTC	CASSLMLGAGGYTF
TRBV30	TRBJ2-5	once	TRBD2	TGTGCCTGGAGTGTGCGGACTAGCGGGAGGGCCTCAGGGGAGACCCAGTACTTC	CAWSVRTSGRASGETQYF
TRBV4-3	TRBJ1-1	NA	TRBD1	TGCGCCAGCACTCCCCAGGGGGAGAACACTGAAGCTTTCTTT	CASTPQGENTEAFF
TRBV3-1/TRBV3-2	TRBJ1-2	few	NA	TGTGCCAGCAGCTCTAGGAACGGAGGCTATGGCTACACCTTC	CASSSRNGGYGYTF
TRBV5-1	TRBJ2-5	NA	NA	TGCGCCAGCAGCTTGGGGGACATAGAGACCCAGTACTTC	CASSLGDIETQYF
TRBV10-1	TRBJ1-5	NA	NA	TGCGCCAGCAGTGAAACAGGGAATCAGCCCCAGCATTTT	CASSETGNQPQHF
TRBV4-3	TRBJ1-1	once	NA	TGCGCCAGCAGCCTTGGAGACACTGAAGCTTTCTTT	CASSLGDTEAFF
TRBV4-1	TRBJ2-2	NA	NA	TGCGCCAGCAGCCAAAGGGGACAGAACACCGGGGAGCTGTTTTTT	CASSQRGQNTGELFF
TRBV5-1	TRBJ1-1	NA	NA	TGCGCCAGCAGCCAAGCGGCACAGGGCCTTAACACTGAAGCTTTCTTT	CASSQAAQGLNTEAFF
TRBV6-5	TRBJ1-2	NA	TRBD1	TGTGCCAGCAGGGCCCCTACAGGGGCGGGGGGCTACACCTTC	CASRAPTGAGGYTF
TRBV24-1	TRBJ2-1	NA	NA	TGTGCCACCAGTGATTTTCCGACAGGCTTACGAGGGGATGAGCAGTTCTTC	CATSDFPTGLRGDEQFF
TRBV9	TRBJ1-2	NA	NA	TGTGCCAGCAGCCGGGACTCAGCTAACTATGGCTACACCTTC	CASSRDSANYGYTF
TRBV2	TRBJ2-5	NA	TRBD2	TGTGCCAGCAGTGGGCGGGGGGGGCAAGAGACCCAGTACTTC	CASSGRGGQETQYF
TRBV24-1	TRBJ1-2	NA	NA	TGTGCCACCAGTGATTTGGGCAGGCGCGGCTACACCTTC	CATSDLGRRGYTF
TRBV9	TRBJ1-2	NA	TRBD1	TGTGCCAGCAGCGTAGATACAGGGGTTAGTGGCTACACCTTC	CASSVDTGVSGYTF
TRBV30	TRBJ1-5	NA	NA	TGTGCCTGGGGCCCCGGACTGATCAATCAGCCCCAGCATTTT	CAWGPGLINQPQHF
TRBV7-3	TRBJ2-1	NA	NA	TGTGCCAGCAGCTTCGATCGGAGGGGCGGGGAGCAGTTCTTC	CASSFDRRGGEQFF
TRBV30	TRBJ2-3	NA	NA	TGTGCCTGGAGTGTTCGGAGTGGTACGCAGTATTTT	CAWSVRSGTQYF
TRBV11-3	TRBJ2-1	NA	NA	TGTGCCAGCAGCTATAGCGGTTTAACCAATGAGCAGTTCTTC	CASSYSGLTNEQFF
TRBV10-3	TRBJ1-2	NA	TRBD1	TGTGCCATCAGGCGGGACAGACCTAACTATGGCTACACCTTC	CAIRRDRPNYGYTF